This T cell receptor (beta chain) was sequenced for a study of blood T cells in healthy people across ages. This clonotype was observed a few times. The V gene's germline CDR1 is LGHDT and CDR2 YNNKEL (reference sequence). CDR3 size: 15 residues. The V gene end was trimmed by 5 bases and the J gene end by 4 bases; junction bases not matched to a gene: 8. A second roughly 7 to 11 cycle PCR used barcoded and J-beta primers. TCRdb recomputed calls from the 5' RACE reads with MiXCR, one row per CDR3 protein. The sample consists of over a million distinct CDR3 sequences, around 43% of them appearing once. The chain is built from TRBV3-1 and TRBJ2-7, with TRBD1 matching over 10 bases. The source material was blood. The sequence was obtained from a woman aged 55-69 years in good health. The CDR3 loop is CASSVTGGAGYEQYF. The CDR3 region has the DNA TGTGCCAGCAGCGTGACAGGGGGCGCAGGATACGAGCAGTACTTC.